The 10 T cell receptor beta chains listed next were all sequenced from one sample in a study of blood T cell repertoires in COVID-19. The assay was immunoSEQ multiplex PCR, and TCRdb's table has in-frame clones only and misses some. The sample holds about 380,000 clones, roughly 80% seen once. The material sequenced was peripheral blood. These receptors were collected from a human donor with acute or convalescent COVID-19. The donor label of this sample is uncertain.

There are many counts of this clone. The chain joins TRBV6-2 or TRBV6-3 to TRBJ2-2; D is ambiguous. Trimming removed 5 bases from V and 3 bases from J, with 4 bases in between. The CDR3 sequence is 12 residues long. Germline V gives CDR1 MNHEY, CDR2 SVGEGT. This CDR3 is CASSADTGELFF. CDR3 in DNA: TGTGCCAGCAGTGCAGACACCGGGGAGCTGTTTTTT.

V usage is TRBV3-1 (or the pseudogene TRBV3-2) and J usage is TRBJ2-2, with D unclear. V gave up 0 bases and J gave up 1 base, with 15 bases separating them. Looked up from germline, CDR1 is LGHDT and CDR2 is YNNKEL (reference sequence). This CDR3 spans 18 amino acids. This CDR3 is CASSQDFTISENTGELFF. CDR3 sequence (DNA): TGTGCCAGCAGCCAAGATTTCACCATTAGTGAGAACACCGGGGAGCTGTTTTTT.

This clone was detected only a few times. V and J are TRBV7-8 and TRBJ1-1, with 7 bases fitting TRBD1. V lost 5 bases to trimming and J lost 4 bases; unmatched junction nucleotides: 10. The CDR3 sequence is 15 residues long. Germline V gene lookup returns CDR1 SGHVS and CDR2 FQNEAQ. For the CDR3, the DNA is TGTGCCAGCAGCACCCGGACAGGTACCATCACTGAAGCTTTCTTT. Its protein is CASSTRTGTITEAFF.

The V call is TRBV4-1, the J call TRBJ1-1; 7 positions match TRBD1. This CDR3 is 15 amino acids long. The V gene end was trimmed by 5 bases and the J gene end by 0 bases; junction bases not matched to a gene: 6. Germline-derived CDR1 and CDR2 are MGHRA and YSYEKL. CDR3: CASSKQGSMNTEAFF. In nucleotides, the CDR3 is TGCGCCAGCAGCAAACAGGGGAGCATGAACACTGAAGCTTTCTTT.

V gene TRBV29-1 combines with J gene TRBJ2-2, with a possible D match to TRBD1 (6 bases). V lost 6 bases, J lost 6 bases, and 14 bases lay in between. The CDR3 is 13 residues long. Germline assignment: CDR1 SQVTM and CDR2 ANQGSEA. CDR3 DNA: TGCAGCGTCAGGGGCAACCAGGCCGGGGAGCTGTTTTTT. It encodes CSVRGNQAGELFF.

This chain uses TRBV5-1 with TRBJ1-1; 10 bases agree with TRBD1. Trimming cost V 3 bases and J 0 bases; bases outside gene matches: 5. CDR3 length equals 16 residues. Germline V gene sequence: CDR1 SGHRS, CDR2 YFSETQ. The CDR3 protein is CASSSGTGALNTEAFF. The CDR3 DNA sequence: TGCGCCAGCAGCTCGGGGACAGGGGCCCTGAACACTGAAGCTTTCTTT. The full variable domain, rest sourced from reference TRBV5-1 and TRBJ1-1, is KAGVTQTPRYLIKTRGQQVTLSCSPISGHRSVSWYQQTPGQGLQFLFEYFSETQRNKGNFPGRFSGRQFSNSRSEMNVSTLELGDSALYLCASSSGTGALNTEAFFGQGTRLTVV.

This chain links TRBV5-1 with TRBJ2-5; possibly TRBD1 for D (6 bases). The CDR3 is 15 residues long. V lost 4 bases to trimming and J lost 5 bases, with 18 bases between them. CDR1 is SGHRS, CDR2 YFSETQ, per germline. In DNA form, the CDR3 reads TGCGCCAGCAGCCCAATACAGGGAGTTGGGGAGACCCAGTACTTC. This gives the protein CASSPIQGVGETQYF.

CDR3 nucleotide sequence: TGTGCCAGCAGCCAGGGATGGTCGTACGGCTACACCTTC. Protein: CASSQGWSYGYTF. The chain links TRBV5-4 to TRBJ1-2; D is possibly TRBD1 (5 bases). Germline CDR1 and CDR2: SGHNT and YYREEE (reference sequence). The V and J ends lost 4 bases and 8 bases respectively, with 15 bases between them. The CDR3 runs to 13 residues.

J is TRBJ1-2 and V is TRBV7-2, with TRBD1 matching 7 bases. The V gene end was trimmed by 6 bases and the J gene end by 7 bases; junction bases not matched to a gene: 14. Germline V CDR1 and CDR2: SGHTA, FQGNSA. The CDR3 consists of 15 residues. CDR3 sequence: CASRDGITGVGGYTF. In DNA form, the CDR3 reads TGTGCCAGCAGGGACGGTATTACAGGGGTTGGTGGCTACACCTTC.

This rearrangement joins TRBV18 to TRBJ1-3; tentative D call: TRBD1 (5 bases). Germline CDR1 KGHSH, CDR2 LQKENI. The CDR3 spans 15 residues. Trimming removed 2 bases at V and 2 bases at J, with 10 bases between. CDR3 sequence reads: CASSPDSLTGNTIYF. CDR3 DNA: TGTGCCAGCTCACCAGACAGCCTGACTGGAAACACCATATATTTT.